Below are 24 T cell receptor beta chains sequenced from a single sample in a study of CXCR3-negative and CXCR3-positive naive CD8 T cells. Broader study findings: A higher hydrophobicity marked the TRB CDR3s of CXCR3-positive naive cells versus CXCR3-negative naive cells.

Preparation of TRB cDNA libraries relied on 5' RACE carrying UMI labels. TCRdb re-called the 5' RACE reads and catalogs CDR3 proteins one per entry, DNA excluded. The table for this sample gives approximately 89,000 distinct CDR3 sequences. Their antigens remain unidentified. The source material was naive CXCR3+ CD8+ T cells from blood. Subset of the sample: CD45RO-CCR7+CD27+CD95- naive CD8+ T cells expressing CXCR3 (TNR3+). Receptors were obtained from a human donor in good health. Some clones in this sample may be carry-over from other donors' samples.

The V call is TRBV20-1, the J call TRBJ2-7; TCRdb calls TRBD2, which cannot be checked without DNA. This CDR3 is built from 20 residues. The germline V gene has CDR1 DFQATT and CDR2 SNEGSKA (reference sequence). CDR3 sequence reads: CSARYGQALAGEPIPHEQYF.

The chain links TRBV5-8 to TRBJ2-1. Germline V CDR1 and CDR2: SGHTS, YDEGEE. This CDR3 comprises 15 residues. CDR3 amino acids: CASSLSGSSNNEQFF.

CDR3 residues: CASSQVIAGAYNEQFF. V and J are TRBV3-1 and TRBJ2-1; the D gene TCRdb calls, TRBD2, cannot be checked with no DNA. The CDR3 totals 16 residues. Germline V lookup: CDR1 LGHDT, CDR2 YNNKEL (reference sequence).

The gene calls are TRBV12-3 or TRBV12-4 and TRBJ1-1. This CDR3 has 15 amino acids. The CDR3 spells CASSPVVGGWAEAFF.

The chain has TRBV19 and TRBJ2-1; TCRdb indicates TRBD1, and absent DNA this call remains unverified. The CDR3 loop spans 13 amino acids. Germline V gene sequence: CDR1 LNHDA, CDR2 SQIVND (reference sequence). CDR3 region: CASSIGGHNEQFF.

The CDR3 loop reads CASSDSEGTDTQYF. The chain links TRBV6-4 to TRBJ2-3. The length of the CDR3 is 14 residues. CDR1 and CDR2 from the germline V gene are MRHNA and SNTAGT.

The genes are TRBV7-9 and TRBJ2-7. Per the germline V gene, CDR1 is SEHNR and CDR2 is FQNEAQ (reference sequence). There are 15 residues in the CDR3. CDR3 loop: CASSLAYGNTYEQYF.

V usage is TRBV28 and J usage is TRBJ2-5; there is no DNA to check the TCRdb D call of TRBD1. Germline V CDR1 and CDR2: MDHEN, SYDVKM. CDR3 length: 13 amino acids. CDR3: CASSLGQTETQYF.

The chain uses TRBV28 and TRBJ2-7; the TRBD1 assignment by TCRdb is unverifiable without DNA. Germline CDR1 reads MDHEN; CDR2 reads SYDVKM. The CDR3 contains 14 residues. CDR3 residues: CASSPGTARYEQYF.

The chain is built from TRBV29-1 and TRBJ2-7. From germline, CDR1 is SQVTM and CDR2 ANQGSEA. CDR3 length: 13 amino acids. This CDR3 is CSVELGSSYEQYF.

The CDR3 sequence is CASSTGAADEQFF. The chain combines TRBV15 with TRBJ2-1; with no DNA, the TCRdb D assignment of TRBD1 cannot be verified. Per the germline V gene, CDR1 is LNHNV and CDR2 is YYDKDF (reference sequence). The length of the CDR3 is 13 residues.

This sequence joins TRBV5-5 and TRBJ2-1; TCRdb's D gene call, TRBD2, goes unchecked for lack of DNA. Germline lookup yields CDR1 SGHKS and CDR2 YYEKEE (reference sequence). The CDR3 runs to 15 residues. CDR3 region: CASSFFTSGDNEQFF.

CDR3 residues: CASSLTGTEAFF. The genes are TRBV7-3 and TRBJ1-1. In germline, CDR1 is SGHTA, CDR2 FQGTGA. The CDR3 sequence is 12 residues long.

The chain combines TRBV4-3 with TRBJ2-7. In germline, CDR1 is LGHNA, CDR2 YSLEER. The CDR3 length is 15 residues. Here the CDR3 reads CTSSQGEASSYEQYF.

V is TRBV7-2 and J is TRBJ2-5. Germline assignment: CDR1 SGHTA and CDR2 FQGNSA. The CDR3 length is 15 residues. CDR3 sequence: CASSLAPGNQETQYF.

The chain combines TRBV6-1 with TRBJ1-5; TCRdb gives TRBD1 as the D gene, but with no DNA this cannot be confirmed. CDR3 size: 17 residues. In germline, CDR1 is MNHNS, CDR2 SASEGT. This chain's CDR3 is CASSERHLTGALQPQHF.

The chain combines TRBV4-3 with TRBJ2-7; lacking DNA, the TRBD2 call made by TCRdb goes unchecked. Germline CDR1 and CDR2: LGHNA and YSLEER. The CDR3 spans 13 residues. The CDR3 protein is CASSQGAGLGQYF.

This sequence joins TRBV2 and TRBJ2-1; the D call from TCRdb, TRBD2, cannot be confirmed without DNA. The germline CDR1 and CDR2 sequences are SNHLY and FYNNEI. This CDR3 region has 16 residues. The CDR3 protein is CASSVASELGYNEQFF.

The V and J genes are TRBV7-2 and TRBJ2-3; TCRdb's D call, TRBD1, is unchecked because there is no DNA. Per the germline V gene, CDR1 is SGHTA and CDR2 is FQGNSA. The CDR3 is 16 residues long. The CDR3 protein is CASSLVAGAYTDTQYF.

The V call is TRBV20-1, the J call TRBJ2-3; the D gene TCRdb calls, TRBD2, cannot be checked with no DNA. Germline assignment: CDR1 DFQATT and CDR2 SNEGSKA (reference sequence). The CDR3 is made up of 14 amino acids. CDR3 sequence reads: CSAPGLDGTDTQYF.

The chain couples TRBV9 to TRBJ2-3; no DNA is available, so the TRBD2 call from TCRdb remains unchecked. Per the germline V gene, CDR1 is SGDLS and CDR2 is YYNGEE. This CDR3 has 17 residues. CDR3: CASSVDLGGSGTDTQYF.

J is TRBJ2-7 and V is TRBV20-1; the TCRdb call, TRBD1, lacks DNA for checking. From germline, CDR1 is DFQATT and CDR2 SNEGSKA (reference sequence). The CDR3 loop spans 13 amino acids. The CDR3 spells CSAKWDGGHEQYF.

This chain connects TRBV14 to TRBJ2-2; lacking DNA, the TRBD1 call made by TCRdb goes unchecked. The germline V gene encodes CDR1 SGHDN and CDR2 FVKESK. The CDR3 loop spans 16 amino acids. CDR3 in amino acids: CASSHKWTGDTGELFF.

The genes are TRBV4-3 and TRBJ2-1; TCRdb lists TRBD2, though no DNA is available to test this call. CDR1 and CDR2 (germline): LGHNA, YSLEER. CDR3 length equals 18 residues. The CDR3 is CASSQDSLAGTYYNEQFF.